The clone carrying this T cell receptor (beta chain) has at least ten counts. This sample was taken from a study of response to subunit inactivated influenza vaccine. Between the trimmed V and J ends, which lost 2 bases and 2 bases, there was a span of 4 bases. CDR1 ENHRY and CDR2 SYGVKD come from the germline V gene. This CDR3 spans 12 amino acids. TCRdb reprocessed the RT-PCR reads with MiXCR, giving one entry per CDR3 protein. Of approximately 530,000 distinct CDR3 sequences in the sample, approximately 7.8% were seen once. This specimen consisted of PBMCs from blood, obtained 23 to 25 months after vaccination. This chain uses TRBV10-3 with TRBJ2-7, with D unresolved. The clonotype was recovered from a man aged 45 to 75 who received an inactivated influenza vaccine. CDR3 bases: TGTGCCATCAGTGAGCCGCCCTACGAGCAGTACTTC. It encodes CAISEPPYEQYF.